This T cell receptor beta chain was documented in a study of shared clonotypes between healthy human individuals. Study-wide results and caveats: Generally, estimated richness proved larger in naive subsets than it did in memory subsets. Deeper or shallower sequencing was expected to change how clonotypes are shared among donors.

With regard to this clone: What it recognizes is unknown.

Several immunoSEQ plates received, in even portions, the genomic DNA of each subset. As originally analysed: In the immunoSEQ data, sequences were junction-only and lacked quality scores, so filtering differed. Libraries were prepared by immunoSEQ multiplex PCR; TCRdb keeps only in-frame clonotypes and omits some of them. From that table come the V and J calls and clone size; the DNA was used to work out D and trimming. The sample has hundreds of thousands of clones, 96% seen once. In the naive CD8 group, cells lacked CD45RO and were positively selected for CCR7, so terminally differentiated effector memory CD45RA+ cells were left out. The V gene end was trimmed by 7 bases and the J gene end by 4 bases; junction bases not matched to a gene: 9. This CDR3 has 15 amino acids. Germline V gene sequence: CDR1 SEHNR, CDR2 FQNEAQ (reference sequence).

The sample comprised naive CD8+ T cells sorted from blood. This sequence was found in a woman in her twenties or thirties in good health. This chain uses TRBV7-9 with TRBJ2-1, with 8 bases identical to TRBD2. The CDR3 here is CASTRLAGPYNEQFF. Here the CDR3 DNA reads TGTGCCAGCACCCGGTTAGCGGGACCGTACAATGAGCAGTTCTTC. The complete variable domain, with remaining parts taken from reference TRBV7-9 and TRBJ2-1, reads DTGVSQNPRHKITKRGQNVTFRCDPISEHNRLYWYRQTLGQGPEFLTYFQNEAQLEKSRLLSDRFSAERPKGSFSTLEIQRTEQGDSAMYLCASTRLAGPYNEQFFGPGTRLTVL.